The present T cell receptor (beta chain) was sequenced within a study of beta chain features in type 1 diabetes (dated by TCRdb to the late 2010s). Some background on the complete study: Mean age, gender distribution, total cell number and subset yield did not differ between patients and healthy donors. A total of 90 million to 140 million sorted cells were examined across all samples, and RNA yield correlated strongly with the number of cells per subset. The study compared the TCRB repertoires of sorted circulating CD4+ T cell subsets in recently diagnosed type 1 diabetes patients with those in matched healthy donors. Regulatory and stem cell-like memory subsets were obtained from only 8 patients and roughly eight healthy donors, while naive and central memory subsets were obtained from all 30 or so donors.

From each donor, a single peripheral blood sample of 95 to 150 mL on average was drawn into heparinised tubes. A BD FACSAria II was used to sort naive, central memory, regulatory and stem cell-like memory CD4+ T cells with a panel that included CD45RO, CCR7, CD25, CD127, CD95 and CD27. Purity was above 95% for every sorted population. PBMCs were isolated immediately by Lymphoprep density gradient centrifugation and stained directly without culture. To minimize batch effects, samples were stained and sorted in pairs, one healthy donor with one patient per experiment. From a lookup of the germline V gene (reference sequence), CDR1 and CDR2 are MNHEY and SMNVEV. Germline trimming: 4 bases from V, 4 bases from J; junction bases outside gene matches: 1. The CDR3 holds 13 amino acids from the cysteine to the phenylalanine. Only the CDR3 DNA stays, 39 bases, in frame from base 1. The entire isolated RNA was reverse transcribed using the High Capacity cDNA Reverse Transcription Kit, and thus expressed TCRB transcripts were sequenced. Naive, central memory and regulatory T cell samples underwent deep immunoSEQ sequencing, averaging about 3.5 million total reads per sample. After sorted cells were lysed in RLT buffer, RNA was extracted with DNase-treated RNeasy Micro or Mini kits, with the choice depending on cell number. Each cell subset was processed separately to prevent cross-contamination, with patient and healthy donor samples processed together. TCRB sequences were amplified from cDNA with the immunoSEQ multiplex PCR, producing 87-bp fragments spanning the CDR3 region. Sequencing of the amplicons was performed on the Illumina HiSeq platform. Processing in the source paper ran as follows. Synthetic template baselines were used to correct PCR bias computationally, reads within Hamming distance 2 were collapsed, and singletons that could not be merged were discarded. Reads were aligned to IMGT to assign V, D and J genes, CDR3 length, and insertions or deletions at six rearrangement sites. Within each subset, clonotype counts were normalized to the number of sorted cells before true diversity and Gini coefficients were calculated with the tcR R package. The overlap coefficient, calculated on TCRB nucleotide sequences, was used to quantify repertoire sharing. Out-of-frame TCRB sequences from naive cells were analyzed as a proxy for the pre-selection repertoire. TCRdb holds this immuneACCESS table with in-frame rearrangements only. Some clones are missing; in checked studies, unresolved V genes explain under half, and the rest has no known cause. V, J and clone size are taken as reported in that table, and D and trimming were inferred from the DNA itself. The sample has some 360,000 clones on record, about 20% of them singletons. Around 0.045% of the sample goes to the ten largest clones.

For this clone: It lacks a known antigen. Base qualities are not at hand, and no much larger clone is one base apart.

Points the paper makes about the study in general: Naive, central memory and regulatory TCRB repertoires appeared to be more alike among patients than among healthy donors. At VDJ recombination sites, type 1 diabetes patients had fewer insertions and more deleted nucleotides, which implies abnormalities in thymic rearrangement. Shorter templates might have been favored by PCR, but patient and control samples were amplified and corrected together, so both groups would have been affected equally by any skew. A moderate but significant shortening of TCRB CDR3 length was observed in type 1 diabetes patients in all four CD4+ subsets. Because cDNA was sequenced instead of genomic DNA, highly expressing activated cells could be over-represented, though the groups showed no difference in activation or CD3 levels. Because small numbers of individuals were included in the HLA sub-analyses, any influence of HLA type on TCRB rearrangement was left unresolved.

The TCR originated in a woman between 18 and 30 years old in good health. What was sequenced was naive CD4+ T cells from blood. In light of the paper, this sample's cell subset or site label describes: true naive CD4+ T cells. This chain is built from TRBV27 and TRBJ2-7; 10 central bases correspond to TRBD1. The DNA sequence is as follows: TGTGCCAGCAGTTGGGACAGGGGATACGAGCAGTACTTC. The encoded protein is CASSWDRGYEQYF.